This T cell receptor beta chain was captured in a study of OX40 agonist ivuxolimab in advanced cancers. Looked up from germline, CDR1 is LNHDA and CDR2 is SQIVND (reference sequence). Deletions cut 5 bases from V and 7 bases from J, with 14 bases between. This CDR3 has 13 residues. This clone has a single count. Sequencing was performed with immunoSEQ multiplex PCR; in TCRdb, only in-frame clones are kept and a portion is missing. The profile covers 50,000 to 65,000 clones, with 75% to 90% appearing a single time and roughly 2.3% taken by the ten largest. This chain links TRBV19 with TRBJ1-2; possibly TRBD1 for D (5 bases). The starting material was CD4+ or CD8+ T cells sorted from blood, obtained in a trial of the OX40 agonist ivuxolimab. The clonotype originates from an adult with an advanced solid tumor such as melanoma, head and neck, liver or kidney cancer. The CDR3 DNA is TGTGCCAGTAGTGTGGGGCAGGGTCGTGGCTACACCTTC. This encodes CASSVGQGRGYTF.